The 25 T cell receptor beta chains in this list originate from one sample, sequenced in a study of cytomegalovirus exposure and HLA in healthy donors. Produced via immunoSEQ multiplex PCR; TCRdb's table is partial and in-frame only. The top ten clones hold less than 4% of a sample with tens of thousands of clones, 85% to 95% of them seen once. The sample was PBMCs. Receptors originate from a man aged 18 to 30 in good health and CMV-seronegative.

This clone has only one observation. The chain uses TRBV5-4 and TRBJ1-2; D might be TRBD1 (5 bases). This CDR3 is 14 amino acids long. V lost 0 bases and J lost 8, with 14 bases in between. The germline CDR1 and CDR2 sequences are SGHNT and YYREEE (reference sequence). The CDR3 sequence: CASSLVSGLEGYTF. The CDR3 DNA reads TGTGCCAGCAGCTTGGTGTCAGGGTTGGAGGGCTACACCTTC. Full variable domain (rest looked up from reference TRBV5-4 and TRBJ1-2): ETGVTQSPTHLIKTRGQQVTLRCSSQSGHNTVSWYQQALGQGPQFIFQYYREEENGRGNFPPRFSGLQFPNYSSELNVNALELDDSALYLCASSLVSGLEGYTFGSGTRLTVV.

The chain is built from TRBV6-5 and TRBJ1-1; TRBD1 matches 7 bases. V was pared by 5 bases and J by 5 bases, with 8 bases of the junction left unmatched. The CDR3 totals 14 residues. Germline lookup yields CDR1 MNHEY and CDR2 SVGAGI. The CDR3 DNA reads TGTGCCAGCAGTCGTTACAGGGGAACAACTGAAGCTTTCTTT. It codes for CASSRYRGTTEAFF.

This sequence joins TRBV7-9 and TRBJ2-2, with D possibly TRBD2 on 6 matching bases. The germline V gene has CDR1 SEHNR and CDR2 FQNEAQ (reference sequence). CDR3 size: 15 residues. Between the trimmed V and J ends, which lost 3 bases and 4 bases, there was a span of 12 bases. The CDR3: CASSLARGGTGELFF. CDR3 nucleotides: TGTGCCAGCAGCTTGGCGCGGGGCGGCACCGGGGAGCTGTTTTTT.

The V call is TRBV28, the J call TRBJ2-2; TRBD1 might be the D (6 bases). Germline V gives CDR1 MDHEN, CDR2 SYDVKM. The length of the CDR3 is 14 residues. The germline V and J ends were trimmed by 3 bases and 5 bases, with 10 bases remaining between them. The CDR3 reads CASSFGGYTGELFF. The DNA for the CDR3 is TGTGCCAGCAGTTTTGGGGGCTATACCGGGGAGCTGTTTTTT.

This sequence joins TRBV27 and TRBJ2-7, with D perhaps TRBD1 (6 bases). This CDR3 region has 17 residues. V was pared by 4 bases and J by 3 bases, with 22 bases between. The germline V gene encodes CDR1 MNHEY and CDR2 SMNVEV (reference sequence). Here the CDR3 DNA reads TGTGCCAGCAGTTCAGTTGTCGCAGGGGCCGGAAACTACGAGCAGTACTTC. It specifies CASSSVVAGAGNYEQYF.

CDR3 bases: TGTGCCAGCAGTGGTCGCGGGGAGACAATAAACAATGAGCAGTTCTTC. As protein: CASSGRGETINNEQFF. This chain connects TRBV25-1 to TRBJ2-1; D is perhaps TRBD2 (6 bases). From germline, CDR1 is MGHDK and CDR2 SYGVNS. The CDR3 loop spans 16 amino acids. V was pared by 4 bases and J by 5 bases, with 18 bases between.

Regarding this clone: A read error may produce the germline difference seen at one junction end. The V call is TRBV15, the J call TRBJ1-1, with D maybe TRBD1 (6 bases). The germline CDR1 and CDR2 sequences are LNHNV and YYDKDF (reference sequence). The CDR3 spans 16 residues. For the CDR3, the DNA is TGTGCCACCAGTCACAGGGCCGGAGAACTAAACATTGAAGCTTTCTTT. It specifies CATSHRAGELNIEAFF.

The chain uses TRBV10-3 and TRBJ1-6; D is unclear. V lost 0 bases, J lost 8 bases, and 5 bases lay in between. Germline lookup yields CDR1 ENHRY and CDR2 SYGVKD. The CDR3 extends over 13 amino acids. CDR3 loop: CAISESSDSPLHF. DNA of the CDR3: TGTGCCATCAGTGAGTCCTCGGATTCACCCCTCCACTTT.

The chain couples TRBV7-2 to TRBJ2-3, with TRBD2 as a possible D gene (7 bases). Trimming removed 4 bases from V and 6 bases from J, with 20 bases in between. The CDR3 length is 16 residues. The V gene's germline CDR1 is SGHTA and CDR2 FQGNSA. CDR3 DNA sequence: TGTGCCAGCAGCTCGTTCGAGGGGGGGCCTCGGGATACGCAGTATTTT. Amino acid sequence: CASSSFEGGPRDTQYF.

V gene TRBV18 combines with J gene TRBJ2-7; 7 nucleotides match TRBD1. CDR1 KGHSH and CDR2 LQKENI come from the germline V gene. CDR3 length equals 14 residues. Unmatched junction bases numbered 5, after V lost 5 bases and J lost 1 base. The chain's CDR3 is CASSIDRASYEQYF. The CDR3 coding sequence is TGTGCCAGCTCAATCGACAGGGCTTCCTACGAGCAGTACTTC.

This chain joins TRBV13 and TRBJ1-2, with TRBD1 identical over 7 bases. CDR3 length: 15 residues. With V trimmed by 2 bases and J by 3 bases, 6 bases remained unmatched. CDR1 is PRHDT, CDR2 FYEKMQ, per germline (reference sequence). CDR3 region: CASSLFSGGDYGYTF. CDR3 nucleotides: TGTGCCAGCAGCTTATTCTCAGGGGGTGACTATGGCTACACCTTC.

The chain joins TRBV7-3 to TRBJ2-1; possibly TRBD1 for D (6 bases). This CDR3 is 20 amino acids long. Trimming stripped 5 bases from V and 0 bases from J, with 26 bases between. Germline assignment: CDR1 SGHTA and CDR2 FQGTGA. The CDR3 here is CASSLNGAIRDKTSYNEQFF. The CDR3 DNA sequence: TGTGCCAGCAGCCTCAACGGAGCCATCCGGGACAAGACCTCCTACAATGAGCAGTTCTTC. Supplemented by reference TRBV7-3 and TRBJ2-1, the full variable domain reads GAGVSQTPSNKVTEKGKYVELRCDPISGHTALYWYRQSLGQGPEFLIYFQGTGAADDSGLPNDRFFAVRPEGSVSTLKIQRTERGDSAVYLCASSLNGAIRDKTSYNEQFFGPGTRLTVL.

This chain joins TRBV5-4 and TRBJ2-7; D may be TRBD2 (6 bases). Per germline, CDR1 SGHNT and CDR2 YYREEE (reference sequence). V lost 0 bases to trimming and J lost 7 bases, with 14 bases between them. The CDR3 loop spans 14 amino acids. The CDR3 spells CASSLGGSGWEQYF. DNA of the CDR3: TGTGCCAGCAGCTTGGGGGGGAGCGGGTGGGAGCAGTACTTC.

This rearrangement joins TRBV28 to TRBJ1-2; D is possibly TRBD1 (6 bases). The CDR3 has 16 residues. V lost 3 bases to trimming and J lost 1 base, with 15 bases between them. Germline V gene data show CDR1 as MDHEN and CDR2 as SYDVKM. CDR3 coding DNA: TGTGCCAGCAGTTTCTTGGGACACGCGGGTAACTATGGCTACACCTTC. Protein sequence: CASSFLGHAGNYGYTF.

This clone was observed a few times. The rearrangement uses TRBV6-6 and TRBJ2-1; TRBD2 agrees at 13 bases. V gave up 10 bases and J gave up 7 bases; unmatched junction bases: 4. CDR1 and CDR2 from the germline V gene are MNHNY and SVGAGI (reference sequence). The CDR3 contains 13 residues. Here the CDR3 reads CATSGLAGNEQFF. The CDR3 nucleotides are TGTGCCACCTCGGGACTAGCGGGAAATGAGCAGTTCTTC.

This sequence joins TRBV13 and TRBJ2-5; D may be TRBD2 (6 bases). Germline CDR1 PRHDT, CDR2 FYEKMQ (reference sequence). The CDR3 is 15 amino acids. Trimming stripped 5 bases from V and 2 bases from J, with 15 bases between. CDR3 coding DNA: TGTGCCAGCAGCCGGCTGGGGGGAGGACAAGAGACCCAGTACTTC. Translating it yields CASSRLGGGQETQYF.

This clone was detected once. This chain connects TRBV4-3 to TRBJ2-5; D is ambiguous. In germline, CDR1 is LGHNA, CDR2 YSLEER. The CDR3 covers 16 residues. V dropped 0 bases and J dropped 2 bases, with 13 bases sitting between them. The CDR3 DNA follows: TGCGCCAGCAGCCAAGATCGAAGACTCCCTCAAGAGACCCAGTACTTC. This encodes CASSQDRRLPQETQYF.

CDR3: CASSLVAGASGNTIYF. The CDR3 nucleotides read TGTGCCAGCAGCTTAGTCGCAGGGGCCTCTGGAAACACCATATATTTT. V gene TRBV7-2 combines with J gene TRBJ1-3; weak D call: TRBD1 (6 bases). From germline, CDR1 is SGHTA and CDR2 FQGNSA. The CDR3 sequence is 16 residues long. V lost 1 base and J lost 0, with 10 bases in between.

CDR3 residues: CASSEALPEGSNGYTF. CDR3 in DNA: TGTGCCAGCAGTGAAGCGCTTCCGGAGGGAAGTAATGGCTACACCTTC. The chain has TRBV2 and TRBJ1-2; D call uncertain. The CDR3 sequence is 16 residues long. Germline-derived CDR1 and CDR2 are SNHLY and FYNNEI. Trimming took off 0 bases at V and 6 bases at J, with 17 bases between the two ends.

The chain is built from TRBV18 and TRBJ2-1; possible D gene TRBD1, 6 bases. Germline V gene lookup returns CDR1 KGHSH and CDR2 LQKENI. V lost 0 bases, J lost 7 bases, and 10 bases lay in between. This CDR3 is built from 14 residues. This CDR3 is CASSPPGAPNEQFF. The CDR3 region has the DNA TGTGCCAGCTCACCACCGGGGGCTCCGAATGAGCAGTTCTTC.

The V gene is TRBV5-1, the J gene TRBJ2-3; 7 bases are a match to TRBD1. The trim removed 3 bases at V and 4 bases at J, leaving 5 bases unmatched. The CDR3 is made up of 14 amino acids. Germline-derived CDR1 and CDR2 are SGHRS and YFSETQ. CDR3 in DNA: TGCGCCAGCAGCTGGCAAGGACAGGCAGATACGCAGTATTTT. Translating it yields CASSWQGQADTQYF.

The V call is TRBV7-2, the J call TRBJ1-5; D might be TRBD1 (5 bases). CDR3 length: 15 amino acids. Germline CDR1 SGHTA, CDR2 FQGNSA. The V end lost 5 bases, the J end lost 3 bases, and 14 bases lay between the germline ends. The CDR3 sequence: CASSPDTGSNQPQHF. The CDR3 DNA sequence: TGTGCCAGCAGCCCTGATACAGGATCCAATCAGCCCCAGCATTTT.

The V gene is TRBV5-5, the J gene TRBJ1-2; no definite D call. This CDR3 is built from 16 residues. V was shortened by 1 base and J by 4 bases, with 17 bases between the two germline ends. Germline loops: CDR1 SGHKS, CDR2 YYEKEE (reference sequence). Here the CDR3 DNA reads TGTGCCAGCAGCTTGCGACAAACACTTGGTGGCTATGGCTACACCTTC. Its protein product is CASSLRQTLGGYGYTF.

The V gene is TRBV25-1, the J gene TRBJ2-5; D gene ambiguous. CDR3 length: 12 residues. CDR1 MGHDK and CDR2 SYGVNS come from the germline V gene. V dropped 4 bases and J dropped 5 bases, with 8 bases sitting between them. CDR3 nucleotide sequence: TGTGCCAGCAGTGGCTACGGGGAGACCCAGTACTTC. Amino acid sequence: CASSGYGETQYF.

The CDR3 region has the DNA TGCGCCAGCAGCTTGGGAGCGGGGGAAGTACGGGAGACCCAGTACTTC. Protein product: CASSLGAGEVRETQYF. V gene TRBV5-1 combines with J gene TRBJ2-5; 8 bases agree with TRBD2. This CDR3 contains 16 residues. Trimming at V came to 0 bases and at J to 5 bases, leaving 9 bases not matched to a gene. Germline values: CDR1 SGHRS, CDR2 YFSETQ.